The entry below gives a single T cell receptor (beta chain) sequence along with its context. This sample was included in a study of ipilimumab plus nivolumab after autologous stem cell transplantation. Study context: A median of roughly eight nivolumab and 4 to 6 ipilimumab doses were given. The DLBCL group included primary refractory and relapsed cases.

Ipilimumab, 1 mg/kg, started 14 to 28 days after autologous transplant. This CDR3 contains 16 residues. The germline V gene encodes CDR1 SNHLY and CDR2 FYNNEI. The V end lost 4 bases, the J end lost 1 base, and 14 bases lay between the germline ends. Sequencing used immunoSEQ multiplex PCR; TCRdb keeps in-frame clones, though not all of them. Of about 12,000 clones in the sample, about 80% are singletons; the top ten hold about 18%. This TCR derives from a male donor with diffuse large B-cell lymphoma. The source material was PBMCs, sampled in a trial of ipilimumab plus nivolumab as post-transplant consolidation. The rearrangement joins TRBV2 to TRBJ2-1, with D possibly being TRBD2 (7 bases). CDR3 coding DNA: TGTGCCAGCAGTGGGTCGGGGGGCTCGTCCTACAATGAGCAGTTCTTC. Amino acid sequence: CASSGSGGSSYNEQFF.